This record covers a single T cell receptor (beta chain). Its antigen is unknown. This entry belongs to a study of blood T cells in healthy people across ages. Study observations and caveats: It was not possible, with unsorted PBMCs, to conclusively compare naive and antigen-experienced cells.

The CDR3 sequence is 18 residues long. Trimming took 5 bases from V and 1 from J; bases not matched to a gene: 8. Germline CDR1 is SGHVS and CDR2 is FQNEAQ. The use of a sample-barcoded 5' primer and a J-beta primer mix characterized a second PCR of 7 to 11 cycles. CDR3-containing paired-end reads numbered at least 3 million in each sample. MiXCR, applied by TCRdb to the 5' RACE reads, yields one record per CDR3 protein. Found here are 700,000 or so distinct CDR3 sequences, about a fifth of them singletons; the top ten hold around a fifth. Input material: blood. This TCR was recovered from a man in his 70s in good health. The gene calls are TRBV7-8 and TRBJ2-1; 13 nucleotides align to TRBD2. In DNA, the CDR3 is TGTGCCAGCAGCGGAGGGACTAGCGGGGAGGTTTCCTACAATGAGCAGTTCTTC. Encoded protein: CASSGGTSGEVSYNEQFF.